One and the same sample provided the 7 T cell receptor beta chains below, sequenced in a study of OX40 agonist ivuxolimab in advanced cancers. Produced via immunoSEQ multiplex PCR; TCRdb's table is partial and in-frame only. The data hold 60,000 to 80,000 clones, with 92% observed a single time. The sequencing here drew on CD4+ or CD8+ T cells sorted from blood, taken in a trial of the OX40 agonist ivuxolimab. These receptors all come from an adult with an advanced solid tumor such as melanoma, head and neck, liver or kidney cancer.

The CDR3 DNA reads as TGTGCCAGCAGCGAGAGGGACTGGGAGGCGGAGACCCAGTACTTC. The encoded protein is CASSERDWEAETQYF. V is TRBV9 and J is TRBJ2-5, with a weak D call TRBD2 (6 bases). This CDR3 has 15 amino acids. Trimming shortened V by 3 bases and J by 5 bases, and 17 bases separated the two germline ends. Germline loops: CDR1 SGDLS, CDR2 YYNGEE. Full variable domain (missing parts from reference TRBV9 and TRBJ2-5): DSGVTQTPKHLITATGQRVTLRCSPRSGDLSVYWYQQSLDQGLQFLIQYYNGEERAKGNILERFSAQQFPDLHSELNLSSLELGDSALYFCASSERDWEAETQYFGPGTRLLVL.

The chain recombines TRBV27 with TRBJ2-3; 10 bases map to TRBD2. CDR3 length: 15 amino acids. From germline, CDR1 is MNHEY and CDR2 SMNVEV (reference sequence). The V segment lost 6 bases and the J segment 4 bases; nucleotides outside the gene matches: 7. CDR3 bases: TGTGCCAGCAGCCCCCTAGCGGGAGTCGCAGATACGCAGTATTTT. It specifies CASSPLAGVADTQYF.

The chain employs TRBV5-8 and TRBJ2-7; D is uncertain. The germline V gene encodes CDR1 SGHTS and CDR2 YDEGEE. The V gene lost 0 bases and the J gene lost 2 bases, with 6 bases spanning the gap. The CDR3 runs 13 residues. DNA for the CDR3: TGTGCCAGCAGCTTGGGTAACACCTACGAGCAGTACTTC. Protein product: CASSLGNTYEQYF.

This chain connects TRBV10-3 to TRBJ1-2, with 12 bases aligning to TRBD1. Germline-derived CDR1 and CDR2 are ENHRY and SYGVKD. Germline trimming cut 5 bases from V and 3 bases from J; bases unmatched to any gene: 10. CDR3 length: 17 amino acids. CDR3 sequence: CAISPIGTGGADYGYTF. CDR3 coding DNA: TGTGCCATCAGTCCCATTGGGACAGGGGGCGCAGACTATGGCTACACCTTC.

The chain uses TRBV19 and TRBJ2-7; 16 nucleotides line up with TRBD2. CDR1 is LNHDA, CDR2 SQIVND, per germline (reference sequence). V lost 4 bases, J lost 2 bases, and 11 bases stayed unmatched. CDR3 size: 19 residues. The DNA of the CDR3 is TGTGCCAGTAGTAGAGCTGAATTGGGACTAGCGGGAGGGCCCTACGAGCAGTACTTC. Its protein product is CASSRAELGLAGGPYEQYF.

The chain uses TRBV30 and TRBJ1-1; 7 nucleotides line up with TRBD1. V was pared by 4 bases and J by 10 bases, with 6 bases of the junction left unmatched. Germline V gives CDR1 GTSNPN, CDR2 SVGIG (reference sequence). The CDR3 extends over 11 amino acids. The CDR3, as DNA: TGTGCCTGGAAGACAGGGAGGGTAGCTTTCTTT. It translates to CAWKTGRVAFF.

The chain carries TRBV5-1 and TRBJ1-1; D possibly corresponds to TRBD1 (6 bases). The CDR3 covers 15 residues. V was trimmed by 7 bases and J by 1 base, leaving 17 bases between them. Germline values: CDR1 SGHRS, CDR2 YFSETQ. CDR3 DNA: TGCGCCAGCGATATAGGGACATCATCGAACACTGAAGCTTTCTTT. Translated, it gives CASDIGTSSNTEAFF.